This T cell receptor beta chain was sequenced during a study of identical twins (dated by TCRdb to 2015 to 2016). Broadly, across the study: To test whether fetal clonotypes persist, the study used deep sequencing on TCR alpha and beta repertoires from monozygotic twins, unrelated adults of various ages, and cord blood. To rule out contamination, the twin experiments were replicated at different times with different library preparation protocols.

All donors were healthy Caucasians. Three pairs of female monozygotic twins, all aged roughly 18 to 29 years, made up the twin cohort. Using Miltenyi CD45RO+ enrichment and human naive T-cell isolation kits, memory (CD45RO+) and naive T cells were isolated from PBMC. There are 17 amino acids in the CDR3, from cysteine to phenylalanine inclusive. Only the CDR3 portion is preserved as DNA: 51 bases, with reading frame beginning at the first base. Reading the germline V gene gives CDR1 KGHSH and CDR2 LQKENI. Ends trimmed: V by 3 bases, J by 2 bases; bases unmatched to a gene: 9. Library preparation used 5' RACE. Sequencing instrument: Illumina HiSeq 2000. A universal primer binding site was introduced by template switching, and a unique molecular identifier was present in the final cDNA, enabling accurate counting of TCR cDNA molecules. Specific primers in the conserved constant-segment region were used to synthesize first-strand cDNA for TCR alpha and beta chains. To control for contamination, every cDNA library carried two barcodes: a SMART-Mk sample barcode plus Illumina barcodes. TruSeq adapter sequences and Illumina sample barcodes were added in two successive PCR steps. Sequencing of the TCR alpha and beta cDNA libraries was done on the Illumina HiSeq platform using custom primers. Processing in the source paper ran as follows. Unique molecular identifiers were extracted from raw reads with MiGEC, and CDR3 positions were determined with MiXCR. Recombination models were inferred per individual with the repgenHMM and IGoR tools using an EM algorithm. The analysis of shared clonotypes was done with the tcR package in R, with sharing normalized by the product of cloneset sizes. To study raw recombination without the effects of thymic and clonal selection, out-of-frame nonproductive sequences were analyzed. TCRdb passed the public sequencing reads through fastp at Q25 and MiXCR, retaining productive beta sequences. Each entry is one CDR3 protein sequence, shown with its most common DNA and genes. It is TCRdb's table, rather than the study itself, that gives the V and J calls and clone size. Present in this sample are about 280,000 distinct CDR3 sequences, more than 6.5% of which were seen just once. The ten largest clones take up about 2.1% of the sample.

This clonotype was found a few times. Its antigen target is currently unknown. Within one base of it there is no much larger clone, and no base qualities were kept. Paper-wide results and their limitations: The excess sharing between twins in beta out-of-frame sequences was weaker because fewer shared sequences reduced the signal-to-noise ratio. Compared with coincidental sharing between unrelated individuals, out-of-frame TCR alpha sequences shared between twins had an excess of sequences with low generation probability. Out-of-frame TCR alpha sharing in monozygotic twins was systematically underestimated by recombination models, whereas sharing between unrelated individuals was in agreement with the recombination models. Fewer insertions were carried by abundant cord blood beta clonotypes; a weaker similar trend was observed in young adult naive repertoires, while no such trend was observed in memory repertoires. Because the same donors could not be followed over many years, the conclusions relied on cross-sectional statistical analysis. Zero-insertion analyses could be partly confounded by invariant T cells such as MAIT and iNKT, though diverse VJ usage argued against such confounding for most clonotypes.

These sequences were also reported in another study, on yellow fever vaccine responses in identical twins. Looking at the second paper: According to the authors, the vaccine-induced T cell response in identical twins seemed to be partly convergent and partly specific to each individual. Focusing on identical twins, the study followed the T cell clones that responded to the vaccine, and did so with precision.

Sequences were obtained from memory (CD45RO+) T cells sorted from blood. The sample's cell subset or site label, decoded: CD45RO+ enriched T cells. This TCR derives from a woman younger than 30 in good health. The chain uses TRBV18 and TRBJ2-7, with 11 central nucleotides matching TRBD2. The CDR3 reads as follows: CASSPNPGTSGTYEQYF. The nucleotide sequence is given as TGTGCCAGCTCACCGAATCCCGGGACTAGCGGTACCTACGAGCAGTACTTC. Outside the CDR3, residues come from the reference TRBV18 and TRBJ2-7 proteins, so the full variable domain is: NAGVMQNPRHLVRRRGQEARLRCSPMKGHSHVYWYRQLPEEGLKFMVYLQKENIIDESGMPKERFSAEFPKEGPSILRIQQVVRGDSAAYFCASSPNPGTSGTYEQYFGPGTRLTVT.